The 18 T cell receptor beta chains given below trace back to one sample, sequenced in a study of blood T cell repertoires in COVID-19. Data came from immunoSEQ multiplex PCR; TCRdb stores just in-frame clones and leaves some out. The sample consists of 250,000 or so clones, approximately 88% of them appearing once. Sequencing used peripheral blood. The receptors here all came from a woman in her twenties or thirties with COVID-19, enrolled during active disease.

In DNA, the CDR3 is TGTGCCAGCAGTTCCCCTCCCACGACAGGGATTTCTGGCTACACCTTC. Its translation: CASSSPPTTGISGYTF. The chain carries TRBV6-2 or TRBV6-3 and TRBJ1-2; TRBD1 agrees at 7 bases. The trim removed 4 bases at V and 7 bases at J, leaving 15 bases unmatched. The CDR3 contains 16 residues. Looked up from germline, CDR1 is MNHEY and CDR2 is SVGEGT.

The rearrangement links TRBV5-1 to TRBJ2-2, with D possibly TRBD1 on 6 matching bases. Trimming took 7 bases from V and 4 from J, leaving 17 bases between them. CDR1 SGHRS and CDR2 YFSETQ come from the germline V gene. The CDR3 is made up of 15 amino acids. CDR3 protein: CASGLQGLGTGELFF. In nucleotides, the CDR3 is TGCGCCAGCGGATTACAGGGCTTGGGCACCGGGGAGCTGTTTTTT.

This chain uses TRBV5-1 with TRBJ2-1, with a possible D match to TRBD2 (6 bases). This CDR3 contains 15 residues. V lost 0 bases and J lost 6, with 13 bases in between. Germline CDR1 is SGHRS and CDR2 is YFSETQ. DNA of the CDR3: TGCGCCAGCAGCTTGGTTAGCGGACGGGGCAATGAGCAGTTCTTC. As protein: CASSLVSGRGNEQFF.

V usage is TRBV7-2 and J usage is TRBJ1-5; TRBD1 is a possible D gene (5 bases). V lost 5 bases, J lost 2 bases, and 13 bases lay in between. The germline V gene encodes CDR1 SGHTA and CDR2 FQGNSA. The CDR3 has 15 residues. The CDR3 is CASSPGGPRNQPQHF. The CDR3 DNA follows: TGTGCCAGCAGCCCGGGGGGACCCCGCAATCAGCCCCAGCATTTT.

The gene calls are TRBV28 and TRBJ1-4; 9 bases map to TRBD1. J gave up 7 bases and V 6 bases, and 9 bases lay outside the gene matches. This CDR3 is 15 amino acids long. Germline V gene sequence: CDR1 MDHEN, CDR2 SYDVKM. In DNA form, the CDR3 reads TGTGCCAGCAGCCCAACAGGGGGCGGCGGTGAAAAACTGTTTTTT. Protein product: CASSPTGGGGEKLFF. The variable domain in full, completed from reference TRBV28 and TRBJ1-4, reads DVKVTQSSRYLVKRTGEKVFLECVQDMDHENMFWYRQDPGLGLRLIYFSYDVKMKEKGDIPEGYSVSREKKERFSLILESASTNQTSMYLCASSPTGGGGEKLFFGSGTQLSVL.

The V call is TRBV6-2 or TRBV6-3, the J call TRBJ2-5, with 7 bases aligning to TRBD1. The trim removed 0 bases at V and 0 bases at J, leaving 7 bases unmatched. Germline CDR1 MNHEY, CDR2 SVGEGT. This CDR3 spans 17 amino acids. The CDR3 DNA reads TGTGCCAGCAGTTACTCGAAGGGGGCCTTGTACCAAGAGACCCAGTACTTC. Amino acids: CASSYSKGALYQETQYF.

V is TRBV2 and J is TRBJ2-7; D perhaps matches TRBD1 (6 bases). The CDR3 spans 13 residues. Per germline, CDR1 SNHLY and CDR2 FYNNEI. Trimming took off 8 bases at V and 3 bases at J, with 14 bases between the two ends. CDR3 nucleotide sequence: TGTGCCAGCTATCAGGGGAGCGGCTACGAGCAGTACTTC. Translated, it gives CASYQGSGYEQYF.

This clone was picked up a small number of times. This chain links TRBV11-2 with TRBJ2-2, with TRBD2 matching over 10 bases. Unmatched junction bases numbered 2, after V lost 3 bases and J lost 7 bases. The germline CDR1 and CDR2 sequences are SGHAT and FQNNGV. This CDR3 spans 14 amino acids. The CDR3 region is CASSFASGGGELFF. The DNA of the CDR3 is TGTGCCAGCAGCTTCGCTAGCGGGGGCGGGGAGCTGTTTTTT.

This clone was found once. The V call is TRBV30, the J call TRBJ2-1; 8 nucleotides align to TRBD2. The V gene end was trimmed by 1 base and the J gene end by 5 bases; junction bases not matched to a gene: 7. The CDR3 sequence is 15 residues long. The germline V gene has CDR1 GTSNPN and CDR2 SVGIG (reference sequence). In nucleotides, the CDR3 is TGTGCCTGGAGTGCCCTAGCGGGCATTCACAATGAGCAGTTCTTC. Protein: CAWSALAGIHNEQFF.

The chain uses TRBV5-8 and TRBJ2-7, with D possibly TRBD2 on 5 matching bases. V was clipped by 0 bases and J by 6 bases, with 13 bases between them. The CDR3 length is 14 residues. Germline values: CDR1 SGHTS, CDR2 YDEGEE. The CDR3 region is CASSLAAGDGEQYV. The CDR3 coding sequence is TGTGCCAGCAGCTTGGCCGCGGGCGACGGCGAGCAGTACGTC.

The chain uses TRBV18 and TRBJ1-1, with D possibly being TRBD1 (6 bases). The CDR3 extends over 14 amino acids. Trimming took 3 bases from V and 5 from J, leaving 13 bases between them. Per germline, CDR1 KGHSH and CDR2 LQKENI. The CDR3 sequence is CASSPRQERTEAFF. The DNA of the CDR3 is TGTGCCAGCTCACCGCGACAGGAAAGGACTGAAGCTTTCTTT.

The chain carries TRBV7-2 and TRBJ2-7; 8 bases line up with TRBD2. V lost 5 bases, J lost 3 bases, and 6 bases stayed unmatched. The V gene's germline CDR1 is SGHTA and CDR2 FQGNSA. The CDR3 runs to 14 residues. The CDR3 is CASSPLAGGYEQYF. CDR3 sequence (DNA): TGTGCCAGCAGCCCCCTAGCGGGTGGCTACGAGCAGTACTTC.

The chain has TRBV9 and TRBJ1-2; no firm D call. V lost 1 base and J 12 bases, leaving 10 bases between the germline ends. Germline CDR1 and CDR2: SGDLS and YYNGEE. The CDR3 runs to 11 residues. The CDR3 nucleotides are TGTGCCAGCAGCGTATCTAGTTATGACACCTTC. It specifies CASSVSSYDTF.

The chain employs TRBV5-1 and TRBJ2-3; D remains ambiguous. This CDR3 comprises 14 residues. Germline CDR1 is SGHRS and CDR2 is YFSETQ. Trimming pared 3 bases from V and 4 bases from J, leaving 12 bases between. In DNA, the CDR3 is TGCGCCAGCAGCTGGGCCGGTTTTCCAGATACGCAGTATTTT. This codes for CASSWAGFPDTQYF. Full variable domain (missing parts from reference TRBV5-1 and TRBJ2-3): KAGVTQTPRYLIKTRGQQVTLSCSPISGHRSVSWYQQTPGQGLQFLFEYFSETQRNKGNFPGRFSGRQFSNSRSEMNVSTLELGDSALYLCASSWAGFPDTQYFGPGTRLTVL.

The chain has TRBV4-2 and TRBJ1-6, with no clear D. Germline CDR1 reads LGHNA; CDR2 reads YNFKEQ. This CDR3 has 14 residues. Trimming left V 3 bases short and J 8 bases short, with 11 bases between. CDR3 sequence reads: CASSQGVLDSPLHF. For the CDR3, the DNA is TGTGCCAGCAGCCAGGGAGTTTTGGATTCACCCCTCCACTTT.

The gene calls are TRBV28 and TRBJ2-7; 8 bases match TRBD1. Germline lookup yields CDR1 MDHEN and CDR2 SYDVKM. V dropped 10 bases and J dropped 2; count of bases not matched to a gene: 4. The CDR3 spans 12 residues. The CDR3 region is CATEGQAYEQYF. The CDR3 bases are TGTGCCACTGAGGGACAGGCCTACGAGCAGTACTTC.

The rearrangement uses TRBV7-2 and TRBJ1-1; D may be TRBD1 (6 bases). The germline gives CDR1 SGHTA, CDR2 FQGNSA. The CDR3 loop spans 15 amino acids. V was pared by 2 bases and J by 1 base, with 11 bases between. CDR3 protein: CASSLLVGGNTEAFF. The CDR3 nucleotides are TGTGCCAGCAGCTTATTAGTAGGGGGGAACACTGAAGCTTTCTTT. The full variable domain, its missing parts supplied by reference TRBV7-2 and TRBJ1-1, is GAGVSQSPSNKVTEKGKDVELRCDPISGHTALYWYRQSLGQGLEFLIYFQGNSAPDKSGLPSDRFSAERTGGSVSTLTIQRTQQEDSAVYLCASSLLVGGNTEAFFGQGTRLTVV.

The V and J genes are TRBV7-6 and TRBJ2-2, with D unresolved. The CDR3 is made up of 14 amino acids. V dropped 1 base and J dropped 7 bases, with 10 bases sitting between them. The V gene's germline CDR1 is SGHVS and CDR2 FNYEAQ. The CDR3 is CASSLGRGVGELFF. CDR3 in DNA: TGTGCCAGCAGCTTAGGTCGTGGAGTCGGGGAGCTGTTTTTT.